The clone carrying this TCR beta chain was counted between two and nine times. Antigen: not known. TCRdb fed the reads into MiXCR, producing one record per CDR3 protein. Among about 350,000 distinct CDR3 sequences listed, about 35% were seen once. The CDR3 has 15 residues. The germline CDR1 and CDR2 sequences are MNHNY and SVGAGI (reference sequence). Trimming shortened V by 0 bases and J by 4 bases, and 12 bases separated the two germline ends. This specimen belongs to a study of T cell repertoires in cytomegalovirus infection. At the level of the study: Indications of both CMV infection and matching HLA type were provided by public TCR beta signatures.

The chain joins TRBV6-6 to TRBJ2-5; a possible D gene is TRBD1 (6 bases). The source of this sequence is a human donor in good health (CMV status not recorded). Some clones in this sample may be carry-over from other donors' samples. Sequenced here: cultured PBMCs, sampled from culture after CMV antigen stimulation. This CDR3 is CASSYSTGMGETQYF. CDR3 DNA: TGTGCCAGCAGTTACTCGACAGGAATGGGAGAGACCCAGTACTTC.